This T cell receptor (beta chain) derives from a study of shared T cell receptors in the human thymus. This clone showed up just a few times. V lost 3 bases to trimming and J lost 4 bases, with 19 bases between them. Germline loops: CDR1 MDHEN, CDR2 SYDVKM. This CDR3 comprises 17 residues. The data were produced by immunoSEQ multiplex PCR, yet TCRdb's version contains in-frame clones alone and is incomplete. The sample consists of about 660,000 clones, around 87% of them appearing once. The same sample was also studied in work on human thymus T cells. As that report states: Healthy Finnish infants undergoing corrective surgery for congenital heart defects were used as donors. Corrective cardiac surgery supplied the resected thymus tissue. Seemingly biased V and J gene usage marked thymic and blood repertoires. Related research described thymic repertoires that were highly overlapping among unrelated individuals.

The source is a boy under two years old with a congenital heart defect. The gene calls are TRBV28 and TRBJ1-3; no clear D. Sequencing used thymocytes. CDR3 sequence reads: CASSFGGFGVWGNTIYF. As DNA, the CDR3 is TGTGCCAGCAGTTTTGGAGGTTTTGGGGTTTGGGGAAACACCATATATTTT.